This record looks at one TCR beta chain sequence and its context. There is no known antigen for this receptor. At one boundary the junction diverges from the germline segment, which might be a read error. Reading the label with the study, this specimen's treatment or condition is: over 15 received Ad26.COV2.S at low or high dose, single or two shots; about 5 received placebo; per-sample allocation not given. Repertoires of vaccine and placebo recipients were sequenced from samples taken on day 63 after the first injection. Cohort 1b enrolled about two dozen adults aged 18-55 years at a single site in Boston, USA, between 29 July and 7 August 2020. Ad26.COV2.S was a replication-incompetent adenovirus type 26 vector that expressed a prefusion-stabilized SARS-CoV-2 spike protein derived from the original Wuhan strain. The germline V gene (reference sequence) gives CDR1 as MNHEY and CDR2 as SMNVEV. The CDR3 covers 13 residues, taking in both the cysteine and the phenylalanine. Only CDR3 DNA remains: 39 bases, in frame from the first base.

TCRbeta CDR3 regions were sequenced with the immunoSEQ Assay. After extraction, genomic DNA underwent amplification by bias-controlled multiplex PCR, followed by high-throughput sequencing. Per the source publication's procedure: To quantify the absolute abundance of every unique TCRbeta CDR3 region, sequences were collapsed and filtered. T cell fraction was estimated by normalization of TCRbeta template counts to usable DNA, with usable DNA being measured through amplification of reference genes present in all nucleated cells. Repertoire TCRs were annotated as SARS-CoV-2-specific by exact matching of V gene, CDR3 amino acid sequence and J gene to a known reactive TCR set. The reference SARS-CoV-2 TCR set was obtained from MIRA and was filtered for enrichment in COVID-19-positive ImmuneCODE repertoires, whereby public or cross-reactive TCRs were removed. Drawing on the MIRA antigens, annotated TCRs were analysed further at the level of specific ORF or position within ORF. Breadth was defined as the number of annotated unique rearrangements divided by the total number of unique productive rearrangements, and depth was defined as the summed frequency of the annotated unique rearrangements. TCR breadth was compared between groups using two-sided Wilcoxon rank-sum tests. The source is immuneACCESS, and TCRdb retained only in-frame sequences with V and J called. Part of the clones is not carried over; for the studies checked, unresolved V genes explain less than half of this, and the remainder is unexplained. Clonal size and the V and J genes are those of that table, whereas D and trimming came from the DNA. Within this sample are hundreds of thousands of clones, with about nine tenths of them counted one time only. Clones ranked in the top ten supply 3.4% of the sample.

The data are from a study of Ad26.COV2.S vaccination and SARS-CoV-2 variants (dated by TCRdb to 2020 to 2023). In the study overall: Donors in the vaccine arm were drawn from COV1001, a phase I-IIa trial of Ad26.COV2.S in healthy adults that was multicentre, randomized, double-blind and placebo-controlled. Ad26.COV2.S was given intramuscularly at 5x10^10 or 1x10^11 viral particles, as a single shot or as two shots 56 days apart. TCRbeta repertoire sequencing was used to assess the specificity and breadth of SARS-CoV-2-reactive T cell receptors after Ad26.COV2.S vaccination. A total of 32 samples were included in the TCR-sequenced set, comprising some 20 Ad26.COV2.S vaccine recipients, 5 placebo recipients and 8 SARS-CoV-2 convalescent individuals. Participants in the trial were split at random into five groups of five each, receiving low-dose or high-dose Ad26.COV2.S once or twice, or else placebo on both occasions. Investigators remained blinded to trial group allocation during experiments and outcome assessment.

Paper-wide results and their limitations: Compared with placebo recipients, Ad26.COV2.S recipients showed higher spike-specific TCR breadth (P = 0.0014). After vaccination, spike-specific CD8+ and CD4+ T cell responses were reported to show substantial breadth. Vaccine and placebo recipients had similar non-spike TCR breadth, a finding consistent with the vaccine containing only spike. According to the authors, total T cell responses may have been underestimated by the TCR breadth and depth analyses. The study was not powered for comparison of responses between vaccine doses or regimens.

The TCR sequence derives from a person between 18 and 65 years old who received the Ad26.COV2.S COVID-19 vaccine or a placebo. Recombination linked TRBV27 to TRBJ2-7; 8 central nucleotides agree with TRBD2. The input for sequencing was peripheral blood, taken in a trial of Ad26.COV2.S vaccine versus placebo. CDR3 protein: CASSGGASHEQYF. The nucleotides read TGTGCCAGCAGCGGGGGGGCCTCCCACGAGCAGTACTTC.